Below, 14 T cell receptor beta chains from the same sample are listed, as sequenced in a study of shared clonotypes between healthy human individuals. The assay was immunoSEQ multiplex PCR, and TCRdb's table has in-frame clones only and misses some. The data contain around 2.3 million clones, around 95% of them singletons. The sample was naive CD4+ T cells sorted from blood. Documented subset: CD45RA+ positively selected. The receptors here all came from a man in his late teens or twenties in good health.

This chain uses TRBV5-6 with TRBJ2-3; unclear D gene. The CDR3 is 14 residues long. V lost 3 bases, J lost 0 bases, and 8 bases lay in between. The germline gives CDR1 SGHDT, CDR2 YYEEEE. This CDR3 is CASSSLHSTDTQYF. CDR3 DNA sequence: TGTGCCAGCAGCTCCCTACATAGCACAGATACGCAGTATTTT. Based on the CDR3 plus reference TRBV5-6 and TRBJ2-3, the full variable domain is DAGVTQSPTHLIKTRGQQVTLRCSPKSGHDTVSWYQQALGQGPQFIFQYYEEEERQRGNFPDRFSGHQFPNYSSELNVNALLLGDSALYLCASSSLHSTDTQYFGPGTRLTVL.

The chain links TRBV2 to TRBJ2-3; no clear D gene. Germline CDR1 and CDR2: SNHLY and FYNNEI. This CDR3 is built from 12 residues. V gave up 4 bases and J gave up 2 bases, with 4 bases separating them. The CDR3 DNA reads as TGTGCCAGCAGTGGCGTCACAGATACGCAGTATTTT. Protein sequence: CASSGVTDTQYF.

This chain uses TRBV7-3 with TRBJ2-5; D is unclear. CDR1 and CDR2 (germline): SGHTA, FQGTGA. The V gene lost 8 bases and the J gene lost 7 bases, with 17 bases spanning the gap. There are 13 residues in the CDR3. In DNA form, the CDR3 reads TGTGCCAGCGGTACAACCCAGATCGGGACCCAGTACTTC. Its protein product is CASGTTQIGTQYF.

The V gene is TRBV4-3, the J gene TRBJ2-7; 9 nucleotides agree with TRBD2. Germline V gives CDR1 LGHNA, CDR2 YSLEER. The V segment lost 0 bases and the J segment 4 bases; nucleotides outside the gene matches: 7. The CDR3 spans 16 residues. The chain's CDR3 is CASSQDRASGVYEQYF. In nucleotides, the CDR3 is TGCGCCAGCAGCCAAGATAGGGCTAGCGGGGTGTACGAGCAGTACTTC.

CDR3 residues: CAWSRGTVYEQYF. Written as DNA, the CDR3 is TGTGCCTGGAGCAGGGGGACAGTCTACGAGCAGTACTTC. The V and J genes are TRBV30 and TRBJ2-7, with 7 bases fitting TRBD1. The V segment lost 3 bases and the J segment 3 bases; nucleotides outside the gene matches: 5. This CDR3 is built from 13 residues. Germline CDR1 and CDR2: GTSNPN and SVGIG (reference sequence).

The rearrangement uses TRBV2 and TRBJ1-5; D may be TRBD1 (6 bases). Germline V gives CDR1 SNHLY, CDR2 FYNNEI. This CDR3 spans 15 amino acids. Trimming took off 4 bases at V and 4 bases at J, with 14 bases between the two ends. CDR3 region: CASSGFSGVNQPQHF. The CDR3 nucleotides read TGTGCCAGCAGTGGTTTTTCAGGGGTTAATCAGCCCCAGCATTTT.

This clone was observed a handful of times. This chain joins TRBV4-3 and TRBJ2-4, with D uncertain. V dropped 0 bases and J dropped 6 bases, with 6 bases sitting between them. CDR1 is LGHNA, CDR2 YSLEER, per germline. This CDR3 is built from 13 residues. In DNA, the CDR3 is TGCGCCAGCAGCCAAGAAAACGGAAACATTCAGTACTTC. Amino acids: CASSQENGNIQYF.

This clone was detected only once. The CDR3 nucleotides are TGTGCCAGCTCACCAAGCCTTAAAGACACTGAAGCTTTCTTT. Its translation: CASSPSLKDTEAFF. This chain connects TRBV18 to TRBJ1-1; no reliable D call. In germline, CDR1 is KGHSH, CDR2 LQKENI. With 2 bases removed from V and 3 bases from J, the gap between germline ends came to 10 bases. CDR3 length equals 14 residues.

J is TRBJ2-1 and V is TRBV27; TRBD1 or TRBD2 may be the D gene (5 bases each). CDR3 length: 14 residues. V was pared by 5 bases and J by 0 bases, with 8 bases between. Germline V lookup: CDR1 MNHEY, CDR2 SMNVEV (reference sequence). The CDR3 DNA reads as TGTGCCAGCAGTCTGGGACCCTCCTACAATGAGCAGTTCTTC. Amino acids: CASSLGPSYNEQFF.

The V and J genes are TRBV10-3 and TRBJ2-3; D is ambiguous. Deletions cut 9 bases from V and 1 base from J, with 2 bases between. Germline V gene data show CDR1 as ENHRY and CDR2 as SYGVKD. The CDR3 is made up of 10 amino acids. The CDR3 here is CAIGTDTQYF. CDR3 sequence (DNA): TGTGCCATTGGCACAGATACGCAGTATTTT.

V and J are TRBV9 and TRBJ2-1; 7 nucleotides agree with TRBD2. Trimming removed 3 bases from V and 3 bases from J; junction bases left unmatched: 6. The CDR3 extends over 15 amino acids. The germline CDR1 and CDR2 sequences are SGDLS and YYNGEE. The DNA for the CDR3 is TGTGCCAGCAGCGAGAGCGGGGATTTCTACAATGAGCAGTTCTTC. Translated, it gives CASSESGDFYNEQFF.

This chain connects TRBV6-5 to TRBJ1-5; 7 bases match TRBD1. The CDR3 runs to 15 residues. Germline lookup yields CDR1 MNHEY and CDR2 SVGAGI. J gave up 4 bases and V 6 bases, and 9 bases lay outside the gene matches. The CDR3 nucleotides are TGTGCCAGCAGAGACCAGGGGGAAGGAAATCAGCCCCAGCATTTT. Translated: CASRDQGEGNQPQHF.

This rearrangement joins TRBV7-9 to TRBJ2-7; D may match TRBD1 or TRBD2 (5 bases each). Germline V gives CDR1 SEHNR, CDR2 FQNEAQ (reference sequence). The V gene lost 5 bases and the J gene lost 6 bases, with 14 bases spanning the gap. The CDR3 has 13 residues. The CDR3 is CASSPVGTGEQYF. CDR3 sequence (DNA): TGTGCCAGCAGCCCCGTGGGGACCGGCGAGCAGTACTTC.

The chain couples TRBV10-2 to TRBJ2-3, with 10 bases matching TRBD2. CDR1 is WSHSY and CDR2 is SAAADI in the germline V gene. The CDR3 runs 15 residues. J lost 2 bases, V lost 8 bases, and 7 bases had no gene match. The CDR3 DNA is TGCGCCAGCCTGGGTAGCGGGGGGACCACAGATACGCAGTATTTT. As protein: CASLGSGGTTDTQYF.